The 9 T cell receptor beta chains below were found in one sample sequenced in a study of blood T cell repertoires in COVID-19. Assay used: immunoSEQ multiplex PCR; TCRdb lists only in-frame clones, some missing. Seen here are fewer than 300,000 clones, around 84% observed once, and the top ten hold under 3%. Specimen: PBMCs or T cells enriched from blood (not recorded which). These TCRs come from a woman aged 45-65 years who had recovered from COVID-19.

V usage is TRBV7-6 and J usage is TRBJ2-1; 9 positions match TRBD2. Germline V gene lookup returns CDR1 SGHVS and CDR2 FNYEAQ. The V gene end was trimmed by 3 bases and the J gene end by 4 bases; junction bases not matched to a gene: 13. CDR3 length: 18 residues. Here the CDR3 reads CASSFPNPREGRYNEQFF. CDR3 coding DNA: TGTGCCAGCAGCTTTCCCAACCCGCGGGAGGGCCGATACAATGAGCAGTTCTTC.

V usage is TRBV29-1 and J usage is TRBJ2-7; D might be TRBD1 (6 bases). Trimming removed 7 bases at V and 5 bases at J, with 15 bases between. Germline V gene sequence: CDR1 SQVTM, CDR2 ANQGSEA. The CDR3 is made up of 12 amino acids. CDR3 in amino acids: CSASRGRDEQYF. For the CDR3, the DNA is TGCAGCGCTAGCAGGGGTAGGGACGAGCAGTACTTC.

The V call is TRBV7-7, the J call TRBJ1-1; D ambiguous. The CDR3 runs 13 residues. Trimming removed 4 bases from V and 4 bases from J, with 10 bases in between. Germline lookup yields CDR1 SSHAT and CDR2 FNYEAQ (reference sequence). As DNA, the CDR3 is TGTGCCAGCAGCTCCTCCCCGGGCACTGAAGCTTTCTTT. It specifies CASSSSPGTEAFF.

The rearrangement links TRBV30 to TRBJ2-1; 8 bases align to TRBD2. Germline lookup yields CDR1 GTSNPN and CDR2 SVGIG (reference sequence). The J segment lost 8 bases and the V segment lost 4 bases, leaving 13 bases of the junction unmatched. The CDR3 runs to 15 residues. CDR3 residues: CAWMTIAVGRDEQFF. The CDR3 bases are TGTGCCTGGATGACCATAGCGGTCGGGAGGGATGAGCAGTTCTTC.

This clone was detected only a few times. V gene TRBV3-1 (or the pseudogene TRBV3-2) combines with J gene TRBJ1-2; no clear D. This CDR3 has 13 residues. Germline V gene sequence: CDR1 LGHDT, CDR2 YNNKEL (reference sequence). V lost 4 bases and J 4 bases, leaving 10 bases between the germline ends. The CDR3 DNA reads as TGTGCCAGCAGCCTAGCGGGCGCCTATGGCTACACCTTC. It specifies CASSLAGAYGYTF.

Remarks on this clone: The DNA is left out, because the CDR3 cannot be placed on it with certainty; the CDR3 is given as TCRdb lists it. The chain couples TRBV12-3 or TRBV12-4 to TRBJ2-7; the D segment call TRBD1 is taken from the table without a DNA check. Both ends counted, the CDR3 spans 13 residues. The CDR3 sequence: CASSFGPGYEQYF.

The V call is TRBV5-4, the J call TRBJ2-3; D gene unclear. The CDR3 loop spans 15 amino acids. The V end lost 4 bases, the J end lost 1 base, and 13 bases lay between the germline ends. Germline V gene sequence: CDR1 SGHNT, CDR2 YYREEE (reference sequence). In DNA form, the CDR3 reads TGTGCCAGCAGCCTTCGACCGCTAGGCACAGATACGCAGTATTTT. Translated: CASSLRPLGTDTQYF.

This chain joins TRBV27 and TRBJ2-7; 9 bases are shared with TRBD1. The CDR3 contains 17 residues. Unmatched junction bases numbered 16, after V lost 5 bases and J lost 5 bases. From germline, CDR1 is MNHEY and CDR2 SMNVEV (reference sequence). For the CDR3, the DNA is TGTGCCAGCAGTCCCGAGACCGGGACAGGGAGTTACAACGAGCAGTACTTC. This encodes CASSPETGTGSYNEQYF.

With regard to this clone: The same CDR3 is also encoded by other DNA sequences in this sample. The rearrangement uses TRBV6-5 and TRBJ1-2; 9 positions match TRBD1. This CDR3 region has 14 residues. Per germline, CDR1 MNHEY and CDR2 SVGAGI. V was clipped by 4 bases and J by 2 bases; unmatched bases: 2. The CDR3 DNA sequence: TGTGCCAGCAGTTCCGACAGGGGGAACTATGGCTACACCTTC. Translating it yields CASSSDRGNYGYTF.